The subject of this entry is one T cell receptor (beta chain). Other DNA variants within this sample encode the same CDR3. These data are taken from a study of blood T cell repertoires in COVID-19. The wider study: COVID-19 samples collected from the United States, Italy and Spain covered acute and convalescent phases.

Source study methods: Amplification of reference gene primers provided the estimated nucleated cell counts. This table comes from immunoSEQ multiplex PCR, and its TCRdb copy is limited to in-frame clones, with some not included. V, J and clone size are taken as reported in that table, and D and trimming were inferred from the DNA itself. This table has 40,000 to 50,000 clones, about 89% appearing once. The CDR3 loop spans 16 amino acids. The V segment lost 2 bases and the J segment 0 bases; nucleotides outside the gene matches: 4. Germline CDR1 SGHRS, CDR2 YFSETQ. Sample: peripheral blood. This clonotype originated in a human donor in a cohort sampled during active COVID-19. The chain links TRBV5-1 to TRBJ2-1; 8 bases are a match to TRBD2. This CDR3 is CASSLTSGSSYNEQFF. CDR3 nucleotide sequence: TGCGCCAGCAGCTTAACTAGCGGTAGCTCCTACAATGAGCAGTTCTTC.